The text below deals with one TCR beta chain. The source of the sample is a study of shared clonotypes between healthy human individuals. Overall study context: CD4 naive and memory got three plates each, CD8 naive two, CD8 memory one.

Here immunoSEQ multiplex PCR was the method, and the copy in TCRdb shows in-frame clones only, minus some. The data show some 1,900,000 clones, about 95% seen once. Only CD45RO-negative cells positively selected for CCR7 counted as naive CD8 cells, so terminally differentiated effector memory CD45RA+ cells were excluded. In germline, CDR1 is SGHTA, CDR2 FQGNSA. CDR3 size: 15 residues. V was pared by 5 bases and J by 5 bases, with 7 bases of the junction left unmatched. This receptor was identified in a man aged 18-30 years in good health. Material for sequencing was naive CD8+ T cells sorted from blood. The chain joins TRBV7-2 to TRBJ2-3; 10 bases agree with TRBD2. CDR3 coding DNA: TGTGCCAGCAGCAGTACTAGCGGGGTGGAAGATACGCAGTATTTT. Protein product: CASSSTSGVEDTQYF. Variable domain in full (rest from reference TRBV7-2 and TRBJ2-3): GAGVSQSPSNKVTEKGKDVELRCDPISGHTALYWYRQSLGQGLEFLIYFQGNSAPDKSGLPSDRFSAERTGGSVSTLTIQRTQQEDSAVYLCASSSTSGVEDTQYFGPGTRLTVL.